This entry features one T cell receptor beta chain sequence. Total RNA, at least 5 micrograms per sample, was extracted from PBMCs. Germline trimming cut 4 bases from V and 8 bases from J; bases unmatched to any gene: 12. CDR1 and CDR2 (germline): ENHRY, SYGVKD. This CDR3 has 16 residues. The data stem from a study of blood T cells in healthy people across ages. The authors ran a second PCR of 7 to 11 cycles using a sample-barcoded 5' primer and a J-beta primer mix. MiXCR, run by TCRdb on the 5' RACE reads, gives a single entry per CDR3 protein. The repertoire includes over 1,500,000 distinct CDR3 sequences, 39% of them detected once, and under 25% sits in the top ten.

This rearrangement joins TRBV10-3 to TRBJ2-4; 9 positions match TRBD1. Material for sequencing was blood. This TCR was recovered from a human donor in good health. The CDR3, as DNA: TGTGCCATCAGTGGAGGGAGGGACAGGGATTTGGACATTCAGTACTTC. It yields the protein CAISGGRDRDLDIQYF.